The subject of this entry is one T cell receptor (beta chain). As yet, its antigen is unknown. The germline CDR1 and CDR2 sequences are WSHSY and SAAADI. Trimming removed 2 bases at V and 2 bases at J, with 1 base between. The CDR3 is 11 amino acids. The data were taken from a study of Ad26.COV2.S vaccination and SARS-CoV-2 variants. Noted treatment: some 20 received Ad26.COV2.S at low or high dose, single or two shots; about 5 received placebo; per-sample allocation not given. The investigators took samples on day 63 after the first vaccine or placebo injection. Study-wide findings and caveats: Whether participants received vaccine or placebo, their non-spike TCR breadth was similar.

Profiling relied on immunoSEQ multiplex PCR, and the TCRdb table lists in-frame clones only, not all of them. The data hold 250,000 to 300,000 clones, with about 90% observed a single time. V and J are TRBV10-2 and TRBJ2-7, with unresolved D. The clonotype comes from a person between 18 and 65 years old who received the Ad26.COV2.S COVID-19 vaccine or a placebo. Sample: peripheral blood, taken in a trial of Ad26.COV2.S vaccine versus placebo. CDR3 in amino acids: CASSEPYEQYF. In nucleotides, the CDR3 is TGCGCCAGCAGTGAGCCCTACGAGCAGTACTTC.